This TCR beta chain stems from a study of cytomegalovirus exposure and HLA in healthy donors. This CDR3 region has 15 residues. Germline lookup yields CDR1 SGHRS and CDR2 YFSETQ. V shed 3 bases and J 3 bases; nucleotides not matched to a gene: 4. It was with 60 Vbeta and 13 Jbeta primers that the PCR ran. The data were produced by immunoSEQ multiplex PCR, yet TCRdb's version contains in-frame clones alone and is incomplete. The sample includes under 100,000 clones, less than 80% of them seen just once. Source material: PBMCs. The receptor comes from a woman in her forties in good health and CMV-seropositive. The rearrangement uses TRBV5-1 and TRBJ2-3, with 10 bases that match TRBD2. CDR3 nucleotides: TGCGCCAGCAGCTGGGGACTAGCGAAGACAGATACGCAGTATTTT. It codes for CASSWGLAKTDTQYF. Filled out from reference TRBV5-1 and TRBJ2-3, the complete variable domain reads KAGVTQTPRYLIKTRGQQVTLSCSPISGHRSVSWYQQTPGQGLQFLFEYFSETQRNKGNFPGRFSGRQFSNSRSEMNVSTLELGDSALYLCASSWGLAKTDTQYFGPGTRLTVL.